These T cell receptor beta chains were read from a single sample in a study of T cell changes during pregnancy in multiple sclerosis. Using immunoSEQ multiplex PCR, the repertoire was profiled, and TCRdb retains in-frame clones only, with some absent. The sample has 65,000 to 90,000 clones; approximately 93% are singletons. The sequencing here drew on peripheral blood, taken in the first trimester of pregnancy. Every receptor here comes from a female donor with multiple sclerosis, enrolled in a pregnancy study. The CDR3 runs from the conserved cysteine through the conserved F or W. Fields, in order: V gene, clone size, J gene, D gene, CDR3 DNA, CDR3 protein. The D gene is left open where the match is weak. The size field is filled for only some rows; it gives once, few, many or a size class.

V gene: TRBV7-2
clone size: medium-sized
J gene: TRBJ1-5
D gene: NA
CDR3 DNA: TGTGCCAGCAGCTTAGTCACCGGGAGCAATCAGCCCCAGCATTTT
CDR3 protein: CASSLVTGSNQPQHF

V gene: TRBV5-1
clone size: NA
J gene: TRBJ2-3
D gene: NA
CDR3 DNA: TGCGCCAGCAGCTTGGTCTTCTCAGATACGCAGTATTTT
CDR3 protein: CASSLVFSDTQYF

V gene: TRBV7-9
clone size: NA
J gene: TRBJ1-2
D gene: TRBD1
CDR3 DNA: TGTGCCAGCAGCCGAGGGACAGGGAAGAACTATGGCTACACCTTC
CDR3 protein: CASSRGTGKNYGYTF

V gene: TRBV30
clone size: NA
J gene: TRBJ1-3
D gene: NA
CDR3 DNA: TGTGCCTGGGGTGTAAGGACAGTCTCTGGAAACACCATATATTTT
CDR3 protein: CAWGVRTVSGNTIYF

V gene: TRBV27
clone size: NA
J gene: TRBJ1-2
D gene: NA
CDR3 DNA: TGTGCCAGCAGTTCCCGTGATGGCTACACCTTC
CDR3 protein: CASSSRDGYTF

V gene: TRBV6-5
clone size: NA
J gene: TRBJ2-3
D gene: TRBD2
CDR3 DNA: TGTGCCAGCACCCAGGGACTATTCGACGGTACGCAGTATTTT
CDR3 protein: CASTQGLFDGTQYF

V gene: TRBV5-1
clone size: NA
J gene: TRBJ1-1
D gene: TRBD1
CDR3 DNA: TGCGCCAGCAGCTCACGGACAGGAGTCCTGAACACTGAAGCTTTCTTT
CDR3 protein: CASSSRTGVLNTEAFF

V gene: TRBV30
clone size: NA
J gene: TRBJ2-1
D gene: NA
CDR3 DNA: TGTGCCTTATACCGAGCGAGGGATGAGCAGTTCTTC
CDR3 protein: CALYRARDEQFF

V gene: TRBV6-5
clone size: NA
J gene: TRBJ2-2
D gene: TRBD1
CDR3 DNA: TGTGCCAGCAGAACAGGGGGGAACACCGGGGAGCTGTTTTTT
CDR3 protein: CASRTGGNTGELFF

V gene: TRBV7-2
clone size: NA
J gene: TRBJ2-5
D gene: NA
CDR3 DNA: TGTGCCAGCAGCGCGCGACGTTTCCGCGGGTATAGCCAAGAGACCCAGTACTTC
CDR3 protein: CASSARRFRGYSQETQYF

V gene: TRBV15
clone size: NA
J gene: TRBJ2-1
D gene: TRBD2
CDR3 DNA: TGTGCCACCAGCAGAACTTTAGCGGGAGGTACCTACAATGAGCAGTTCTTC
CDR3 protein: CATSRTLAGGTYNEQFF